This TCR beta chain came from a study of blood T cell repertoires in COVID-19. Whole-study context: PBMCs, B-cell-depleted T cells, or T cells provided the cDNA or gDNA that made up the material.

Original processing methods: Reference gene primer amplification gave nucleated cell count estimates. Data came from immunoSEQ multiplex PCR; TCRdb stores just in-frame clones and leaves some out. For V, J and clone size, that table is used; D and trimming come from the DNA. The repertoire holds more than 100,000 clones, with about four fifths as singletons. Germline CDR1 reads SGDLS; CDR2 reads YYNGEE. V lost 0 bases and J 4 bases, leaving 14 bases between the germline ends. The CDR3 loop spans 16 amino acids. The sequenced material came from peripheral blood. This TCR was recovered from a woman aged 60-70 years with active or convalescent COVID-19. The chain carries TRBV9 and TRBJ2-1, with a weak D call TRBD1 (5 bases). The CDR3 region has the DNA TGTGCCAGCAGCGTAGCATACAGGAAACCTTACAATGAGCAGTTCTTC. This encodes CASSVAYRKPYNEQFF.